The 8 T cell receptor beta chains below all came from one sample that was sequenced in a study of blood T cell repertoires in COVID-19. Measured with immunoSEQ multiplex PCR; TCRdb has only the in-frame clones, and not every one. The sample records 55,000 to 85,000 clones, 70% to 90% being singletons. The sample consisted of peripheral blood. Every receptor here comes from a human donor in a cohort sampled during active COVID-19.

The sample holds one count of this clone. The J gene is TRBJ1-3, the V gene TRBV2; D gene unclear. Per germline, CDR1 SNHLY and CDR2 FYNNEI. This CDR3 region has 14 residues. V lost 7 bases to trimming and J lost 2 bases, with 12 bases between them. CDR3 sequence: CASTHGPTGNTIYF. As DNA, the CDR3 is TGTGCCAGCACTCATGGGCCCACTGGAAACACCATATATTTT.

Here the CDR3 DNA reads TGTGCCAGCTCACCACCCGGGACAGTGATGGATGAGCAGTTCTTC. It is translated as CASSPPGTVMDEQFF. The chain employs TRBV18 and TRBJ2-1, with TRBD1 identical over 7 bases. The germline CDR1 and CDR2 sequences are KGHSH and LQKENI. This CDR3 spans 15 amino acids. With 0 bases clipped from V and 8 bases from J, the junction kept 7 bases outside the gene matches.

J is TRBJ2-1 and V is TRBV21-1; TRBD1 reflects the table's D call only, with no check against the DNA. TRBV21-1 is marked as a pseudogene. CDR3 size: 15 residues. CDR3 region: CAVILRVIKDNEQFF. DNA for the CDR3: TGTGCCGTCATACTCAGGGTAATTAAGGACAATGAGCAGTTCTTC.

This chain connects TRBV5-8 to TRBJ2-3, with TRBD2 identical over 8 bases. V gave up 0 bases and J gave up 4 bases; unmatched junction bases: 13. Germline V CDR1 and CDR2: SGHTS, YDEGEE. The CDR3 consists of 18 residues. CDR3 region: CASSLGSTGTSYADTQYF. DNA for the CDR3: TGTGCCAGCAGCTTGGGATCGACCGGGACTAGTTACGCAGATACGCAGTATTTT.

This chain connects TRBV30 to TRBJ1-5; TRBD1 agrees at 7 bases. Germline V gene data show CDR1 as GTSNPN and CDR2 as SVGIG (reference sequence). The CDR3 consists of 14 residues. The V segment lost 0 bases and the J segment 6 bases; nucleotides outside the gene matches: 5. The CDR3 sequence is CAWSVLGGSQPQHF. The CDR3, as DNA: TGTGCCTGGAGTGTACTAGGGGGCAGTCAGCCCCAGCATTTT.

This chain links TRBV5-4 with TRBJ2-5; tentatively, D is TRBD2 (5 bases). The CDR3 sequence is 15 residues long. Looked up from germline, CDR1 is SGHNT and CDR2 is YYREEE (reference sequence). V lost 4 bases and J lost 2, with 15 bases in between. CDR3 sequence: CASSEFLTGQETQYF. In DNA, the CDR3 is TGTGCCAGCAGCGAATTCCTGACGGGGCAAGAGACCCAGTACTTC. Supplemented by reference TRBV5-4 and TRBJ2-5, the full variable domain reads ETGVTQSPTHLIKTRGQQVTLRCSSQSGHNTVSWYQQALGQGPQFIFQYYREEENGRGNFPPRFSGLQFPNYSSELNVNALELDDSALYLCASSEFLTGQETQYFGPGTRLLVL.

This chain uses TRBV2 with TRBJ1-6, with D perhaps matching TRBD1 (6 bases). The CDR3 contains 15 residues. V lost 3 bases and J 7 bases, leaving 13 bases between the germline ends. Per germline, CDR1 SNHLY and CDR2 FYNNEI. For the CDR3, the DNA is TGTGCCAGCAGTGACGCGGGGGCGGGGAATTCACCCCTCCACTTT. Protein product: CASSDAGAGNSPLHF.

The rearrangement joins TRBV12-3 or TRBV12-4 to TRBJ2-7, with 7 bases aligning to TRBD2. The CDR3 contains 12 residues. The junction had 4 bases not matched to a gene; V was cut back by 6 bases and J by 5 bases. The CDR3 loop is CASSRLANEQYF. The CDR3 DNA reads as TGTGCCAGCAGCAGACTAGCTAACGAGCAGTACTTC.